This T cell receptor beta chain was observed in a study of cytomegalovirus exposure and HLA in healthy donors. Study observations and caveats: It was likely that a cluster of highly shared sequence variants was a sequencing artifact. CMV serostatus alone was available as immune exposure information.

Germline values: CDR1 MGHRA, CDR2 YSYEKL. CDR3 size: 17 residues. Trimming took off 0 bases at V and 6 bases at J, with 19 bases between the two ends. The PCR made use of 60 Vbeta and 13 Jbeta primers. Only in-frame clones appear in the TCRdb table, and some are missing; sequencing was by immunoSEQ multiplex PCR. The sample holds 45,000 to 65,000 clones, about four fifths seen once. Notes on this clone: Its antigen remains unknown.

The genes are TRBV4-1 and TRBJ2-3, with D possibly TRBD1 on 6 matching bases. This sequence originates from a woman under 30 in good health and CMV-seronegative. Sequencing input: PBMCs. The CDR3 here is CASSQEGQGQRWDTQYF. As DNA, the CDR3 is TGCGCCAGCAGCCAAGAGGGCCAGGGACAACGGTGGGATACGCAGTATTTT.